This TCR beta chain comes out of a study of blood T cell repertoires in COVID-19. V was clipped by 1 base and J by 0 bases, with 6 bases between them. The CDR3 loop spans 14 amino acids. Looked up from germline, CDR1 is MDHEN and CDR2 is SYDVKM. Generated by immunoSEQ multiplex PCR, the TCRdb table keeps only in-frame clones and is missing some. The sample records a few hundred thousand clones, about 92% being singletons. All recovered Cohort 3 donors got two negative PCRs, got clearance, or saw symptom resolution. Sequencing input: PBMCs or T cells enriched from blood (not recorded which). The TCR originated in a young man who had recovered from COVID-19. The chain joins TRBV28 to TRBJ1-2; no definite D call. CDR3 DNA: TGTGCCAGCAGTTTATATCGGGCTAACTATGGCTACACCTTC. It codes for CASSLYRANYGYTF.